This is a list of T cell receptor beta chains from one sample in a study of human T cells and chemical hapten exposure. In TCRdb, the RACE reads were re-called with MiXCR into one record per CDR3 protein. The sample consists of 95,000 to 150,000 distinct CDR3 sequences, approximately 13% of them appearing once. Source: whole blood, taken in connection with sensitization to the hapten diphenylcyclopropenone (DPC). These receptors were collected from a woman aged 18 to 35 with alopecia areata. Some clones in this sample may be carry-over from other donors' samples. Each CDR3 is given with its conserved first and last residue. Fields, in order: D gene, clone size, V gene, J gene, CDR3 protein, CDR3 DNA. A D gene is named only where the DNA matches it firmly. Expanded clones are given a class, and other clones once, few, many or no size at all.

d_call: TRBD2
clone_size: NA
v_call: TRBV19
j_call: TRBJ2-1
cdr3_aa: CASSQVAGGQLDYNEQFF
cdr3_nt: TGTGCCAGTAGTCAGGTAGCGGGGGGGCAGTTGGACTACAATGAGCAGTTCTTC

d_call: NA
clone_size: NA
v_call: TRBV12-3/TRBV12-4
j_call: TRBJ2-3
cdr3_aa: CASSLGFSTDTQYF
cdr3_nt: TGTGCCAGCAGTTTGGGCTTTAGCACAGATACGCAGTATTTT

d_call: NA
clone_size: NA
v_call: TRBV15
j_call: TRBJ2-3
cdr3_aa: CATSRDSTLLEYF
cdr3_nt: TGTGCCACCAGCAGAGATTCTACCCTCCTAGAGTATTTT

d_call: TRBD1
clone_size: NA
v_call: TRBV5-6
j_call: TRBJ2-2
cdr3_aa: CASSLGPDRGRGGELFF
cdr3_nt: TGTGCCAGCAGCTTGGGCCCAGACAGGGGGCGCGGCGGGGAGCTGTTTTTT

d_call: NA
clone_size: many
v_call: TRBV9
j_call: TRBJ1-2
cdr3_aa: CASSDGQHSNYGYTF
cdr3_nt: TGTGCCAGCAGCGACGGACAGCACTCTAACTATGGCTACACCTTC

d_call: NA
clone_size: NA
v_call: TRBV28
j_call: TRBJ1-5
cdr3_aa: CASSFGRRYQPQHF
cdr3_nt: TGTGCCAGCAGTTTCGGGAGAAGGTATCAGCCCCAGCATTTT

d_call: NA
clone_size: many
v_call: TRBV12-3/TRBV12-4
j_call: TRBJ2-5
cdr3_aa: CASSFPPGETQYF
cdr3_nt: TGTGCCAGCAGTTTCCCCCCCGGGGAGACCCAGTACTTC

d_call: TRBD2
clone_size: NA
v_call: TRBV29-1
j_call: TRBJ2-3
cdr3_aa: CSVRAGGTDTQYF
cdr3_nt: TGCAGCGTTCGAGCGGGGGGCACAGATACGCAGTATTTT

d_call: TRBD2
clone_size: NA
v_call: TRBV18
j_call: TRBJ2-1
cdr3_aa: CASSPGGNYNEQFF
cdr3_nt: TGTGCCAGCTCACCCGGGGGGAATTACAATGAGCAGTTCTTC

d_call: NA
clone_size: many
v_call: TRBV6-2/TRBV6-3
j_call: TRBJ2-3
cdr3_aa: CASSYIGGLGTDTQYF
cdr3_nt: TGTGCCAGCAGTTACATCGGGGGATTGGGCACAGATACGCAGTATTTT

d_call: NA
clone_size: few
v_call: TRBV6-2/TRBV6-3
j_call: TRBJ1-5
cdr3_aa: CASSYSTGRSNQPQHF
cdr3_nt: TGTGCCAGCAGTTACTCGACGGGACGAAGCAATCAGCCCCAGCATTTT

d_call: NA
clone_size: many
v_call: TRBV2
j_call: TRBJ1-2
cdr3_aa: CASSAAYGYTF
cdr3_nt: TGTGCCAGCAGTGCGGCGTATGGCTACACCTTC

d_call: NA
clone_size: many
v_call: TRBV20-1
j_call: TRBJ1-5
cdr3_aa: CSARGPLGDQPQHF
cdr3_nt: TGCAGTGCTAGGGGTCCCCTAGGCGATCAGCCCCAGCATTTT

d_call: NA
clone_size: NA
v_call: TRBV9
j_call: TRBJ1-6
cdr3_aa: CASSVGGSYNSPLHF
cdr3_nt: TGTGCCAGCAGCGTAGGGGGCTCCTATAATTCACCCCTCCACTTT

d_call: NA
clone_size: NA
v_call: TRBV2
j_call: TRBJ1-2
cdr3_aa: CASSEGGDVWGYTF
cdr3_nt: TGTGCCAGCAGTGAAGGCGGGGACGTCTGGGGCTACACCTTC

d_call: TRBD1
clone_size: few
v_call: TRBV7-9
j_call: TRBJ1-1
cdr3_aa: CASSPRQGGTEAFF
cdr3_nt: TGTGCCAGCAGCCCCAGACAGGGGGGCACTGAAGCTTTCTTT

d_call: TRBD1
clone_size: many
v_call: TRBV18
j_call: TRBJ1-5
cdr3_aa: CASSMSGGNQPQHF
cdr3_nt: TGTGCCAGCTCAATGTCAGGGGGAAATCAGCCCCAGCATTTT

d_call: NA
clone_size: few
v_call: TRBV5-1
j_call: TRBJ2-1
cdr3_aa: CASSSRQVGEYEQFF
cdr3_nt: TGCGCCAGCAGCTCCAGACAGGTCGGGGAATATGAGCAGTTCTTC

d_call: NA
clone_size: many
v_call: TRBV6-5
j_call: TRBJ1-1
cdr3_aa: CASSSLQLNTEAFF
cdr3_nt: TGTGCCAGCAGCTCACTTCAACTGAACACTGAAGCTTTCTTT

d_call: NA
clone_size: NA
v_call: TRBV7-2
j_call: TRBJ1-2
cdr3_aa: CASSLGGLVGYTF
cdr3_nt: TGTGCCAGCAGCTTAGGGGGCTTAGTTGGCTACACCTTC

d_call: NA
clone_size: NA
v_call: TRBV5-5
j_call: TRBJ1-2
cdr3_aa: CASSPDSGGYGYTF
cdr3_nt: TGTGCCAGCAGCCCGGACTCGGGCGGCTATGGCTACACCTTC

d_call: NA
clone_size: NA
v_call: TRBV14
j_call: TRBJ2-7
cdr3_aa: CASSIGRNSYEQYF
cdr3_nt: TGTGCCAGCAGCATCGGCAGAAACTCCTACGAGCAGTACTTC

d_call: TRBD1
clone_size: NA
v_call: TRBV5-1
j_call: TRBJ2-3
cdr3_aa: CASCLQDRATDTQYF
cdr3_nt: TGCGCCAGCTGCCTGCAGGACAGGGCCACAGATACGCAGTATTTT

d_call: NA
clone_size: NA
v_call: TRBV7-8
j_call: TRBJ1-1
cdr3_aa: CASSLWMNTEALF
cdr3_nt: TGTGCCAGCAGCTTATGGATGAACACTGAAGCTCTCTTT

d_call: NA
clone_size: few
v_call: TRBV9
j_call: TRBJ1-4
cdr3_aa: CASSVSGAPNEKLFF
cdr3_nt: TGTGCCAGCAGCGTATCAGGGGCACCTAATGAAAAACTGTTTTTT

d_call: NA
clone_size: NA
v_call: TRBV29-1
j_call: TRBJ2-2
cdr3_aa: CSVLAGELFF
cdr3_nt: TGCAGCGTTTTGGCCGGGGAGCTGTTTTTT

d_call: NA
clone_size: NA
v_call: TRBV6-2/TRBV6-3
j_call: TRBJ1-5
cdr3_aa: CASQREGATQPQHF
cdr3_nt: TGTGCCAGTCAGAGGGAGGGCGCGACTCAGCCCCAGCATTTT

d_call: TRBD1
clone_size: NA
v_call: TRBV28
j_call: TRBJ2-1
cdr3_aa: CASSRQGTDNEQFF
cdr3_nt: TGTGCCAGCAGTCGACAGGGAACCGACAATGAGCAGTTCTTC

d_call: TRBD1
clone_size: many
v_call: TRBV20-1
j_call: TRBJ2-7
cdr3_aa: CSARTRTGNIAYEQYF
cdr3_nt: TGCAGTGCTCGAACCCGGACAGGGAACATCGCCTACGAGCAGTACTTC

d_call: NA
clone_size: NA
v_call: TRBV25-1
j_call: TRBJ2-5
cdr3_aa: CASSEQDETQYF
cdr3_nt: TGTGCCAGCAGTGAACAGGACGAGACCCAGTACTTC

d_call: NA
clone_size: NA
v_call: TRBV28
j_call: TRBJ2-7
cdr3_aa: CASSLYDRYTWEQYF
cdr3_nt: TGTGCCAGCAGTTTATATGACAGGTACACGTGGGAGCAGTACTTC

d_call: NA
clone_size: few
v_call: TRBV20-1
j_call: TRBJ1-2
cdr3_aa: CSAREKSGGYGYTF
cdr3_nt: TGCAGTGCTAGAGAGAAAAGTGGGGGCTATGGCTACACCTTC

d_call: NA
clone_size: few
v_call: TRBV20-1
j_call: TRBJ2-3
cdr3_aa: CSASAGGRLTDTQYF
cdr3_nt: TGCAGTGCTAGCGCCGGGGGAAGGTTAACAGATACGCAGTATTTT

d_call: TRBD1
clone_size: many
v_call: TRBV29-1
j_call: TRBJ1-2
cdr3_aa: CSVVSGGSYGYTF
cdr3_nt: TGCAGCGTTGTATCAGGGGGCAGCTATGGCTACACCTTC

d_call: TRBD1
clone_size: NA
v_call: TRBV12-3/TRBV12-4
j_call: TRBJ2-1
cdr3_aa: CASSLTAGTGGVHEQFF
cdr3_nt: TGTGCCAGCAGCTTAACCGCCGGGACAGGGGGTGTCCATGAGCAGTTCTTC

d_call: TRBD2
clone_size: few
v_call: TRBV30
j_call: TRBJ2-7
cdr3_aa: CAWSGLAGYEQYF
cdr3_nt: TGTGCCTGGAGTGGACTAGCGGGGTACGAGCAGTACTTC

d_call: NA
clone_size: many
v_call: TRBV14
j_call: TRBJ1-1
cdr3_aa: CASSQTNVQSTEAFF
cdr3_nt: TGTGCCAGCAGCCAGACAAACGTACAGAGCACTGAAGCTTTCTTT

d_call: NA
clone_size: many
v_call: TRBV3-1
j_call: TRBJ2-1
cdr3_aa: CASSQAGQGEQFF
cdr3_nt: TGTGCCAGCAGCCAAGCAGGCCAAGGTGAGCAGTTCTTC

d_call: TRBD1
clone_size: few
v_call: TRBV9
j_call: TRBJ2-1
cdr3_aa: CASSVDIGGAKFF
cdr3_nt: TGTGCCAGCAGCGTAGATATAGGGGGCGCAAAGTTCTTC

d_call: NA
clone_size: few
v_call: TRBV11-2
j_call: TRBJ1-2
cdr3_aa: CASSLAGNGYTF
cdr3_nt: TGTGCCAGCAGCTTAGCGGGGAATGGCTACACCTTC

d_call: NA
clone_size: many
v_call: TRBV2
j_call: TRBJ1-1
cdr3_aa: CASSERLDTEAFF
cdr3_nt: TGTGCCAGCAGTGAAAGATTGGACACTGAAGCTTTCTTT

d_call: NA
clone_size: NA
v_call: TRBV4-3
j_call: TRBJ1-2
cdr3_aa: CASSPDPGLLYDGYTF
cdr3_nt: TGCGCCAGCAGTCCTGACCCGGGACTCCTCTACGATGGCTACACCTTC

d_call: TRBD2
clone_size: few
v_call: TRBV18
j_call: TRBJ2-1
cdr3_aa: CASLPGLAGGLWNEQFF
cdr3_nt: TGTGCCAGCTTACCGGGACTAGCGGGGGGCCTTTGGAATGAGCAGTTCTTC

d_call: NA
clone_size: few
v_call: TRBV5-1
j_call: TRBJ2-7
cdr3_aa: CASSSLGGPYEQYF
cdr3_nt: TGCGCCAGCAGCTCTCTAGGGGGACCCTACGAGCAGTACTTC

d_call: TRBD1
clone_size: once
v_call: TRBV6-2/TRBV6-3
j_call: TRBJ2-7
cdr3_aa: CASTGQGGSYEQYF
cdr3_nt: TGTGCCAGCACCGGACAGGGTGGCTCCTACGAGCAGTACTTC

d_call: NA
clone_size: NA
v_call: TRBV3-1
j_call: TRBJ2-7
cdr3_aa: CASAGYTYEQYF
cdr3_nt: TGTGCCAGCGCTGGCTATACCTACGAGCAGTACTTC

d_call: NA
clone_size: NA
v_call: TRBV5-6
j_call: TRBJ2-3
cdr3_aa: CASSVTRDTQYF
cdr3_nt: TGTGCCAGCAGCGTCACGAGGGATACGCAGTATTTT

d_call: TRBD1
clone_size: many
v_call: TRBV12-3/TRBV12-4
j_call: TRBJ2-3
cdr3_aa: CASSLGQGSEGTQYF
cdr3_nt: TGTGCCAGCAGCCTAGGACAGGGCTCCGAGGGTACGCAGTATTTT

d_call: NA
clone_size: NA
v_call: TRBV30
j_call: TRBJ2-7
cdr3_aa: CAWSPGRYYEQYF
cdr3_nt: TGTGCCTGGAGTCCAGGGAGGTACTACGAGCAGTACTTC

d_call: TRBD1
clone_size: NA
v_call: TRBV2
j_call: TRBJ2-2
cdr3_aa: CASRNPGQGGTGELFF
cdr3_nt: TGTGCCAGCAGAAACCCGGGACAGGGTGGCACCGGGGAGCTGTTTTTT

d_call: NA
clone_size: many
v_call: TRBV4-3
j_call: TRBJ2-3
cdr3_aa: CASSQDLRGFTDTQYF
cdr3_nt: TGCGCCAGCAGCCAAGATCTGAGGGGATTCACAGATACGCAGTATTTT

d_call: NA
clone_size: NA
v_call: TRBV27
j_call: TRBJ2-7
cdr3_aa: CASLLQGQGYEQYF
cdr3_nt: TGTGCCAGCCTGCTCCAGGGGCAGGGCTACGAGCAGTACTTC

d_call: NA
clone_size: many
v_call: TRBV20-1
j_call: TRBJ1-6
cdr3_aa: CSAKGSAKVDSPLHF
cdr3_nt: TGCAGTGCAAAAGGGTCCGCCAAAGTGGATTCACCCCTCCACTTT

d_call: NA
clone_size: NA
v_call: TRBV11-3
j_call: TRBJ1-1
cdr3_aa: CASSLKSGDTEAFF
cdr3_nt: TGTGCCAGCAGCTTAAAATCAGGGGACACTGAAGCTTTCTTT

d_call: NA
clone_size: NA
v_call: TRBV12-5
j_call: TRBJ2-1
cdr3_aa: CASGTRGNEQFF
cdr3_nt: TGTGCTAGTGGTACCAGGGGTAATGAGCAGTTCTTC